This TCR beta chain was profiled in a study of blood T cell repertoires in COVID-19. The wider study: Both acute and convalescent COVID-19 samples were obtained from the United States, Italy and Spain. Sources were T cells, B-cell-depleted T cells, or PBMCs; the material itself was cDNA or gDNA.

The V gene's germline CDR1 is SNHLY and CDR2 FYNNEI. The CDR3 is 13 amino acids. Unmatched junction bases numbered 8, after V lost 8 bases and J lost 8 bases. Authors' methods: By means of reference gene primer amplification, nucleated cell counts were estimated. The repertoire was sequenced with immunoSEQ multiplex PCR; TCRdb's copy has only in-frame clones and lacks some. V and J calls and clone size are as listed in that table; D and trimming were resolved from the DNA. Of some 63,000 clones listed, over 75% were seen once; the top ten hold about 17%. This clonotype was sampled from a human donor in a cohort sampled during active COVID-19. The V call is TRBV2, the J call TRBJ1-5, with 8 bases aligning to TRBD1. The specimen sequenced was peripheral blood. The CDR3 loop reads CASSGQGWEPQHF. In DNA, the CDR3 is TGTGCCAGCTCCGGACAGGGCTGGGAGCCCCAGCATTTT. The variable domain in full, with the rest retrieved from reference TRBV2 and TRBJ1-5, is EPEVTQTPSHQVTQMGQEVILRCVPISNHLYFYWYRQILGQKVEFLVSFYNNEISEKSEIFDDQFSVERPDGSNFTLKIRSTKLEDSAMYFCASSGQGWEPQHFGDGTRLSIL.